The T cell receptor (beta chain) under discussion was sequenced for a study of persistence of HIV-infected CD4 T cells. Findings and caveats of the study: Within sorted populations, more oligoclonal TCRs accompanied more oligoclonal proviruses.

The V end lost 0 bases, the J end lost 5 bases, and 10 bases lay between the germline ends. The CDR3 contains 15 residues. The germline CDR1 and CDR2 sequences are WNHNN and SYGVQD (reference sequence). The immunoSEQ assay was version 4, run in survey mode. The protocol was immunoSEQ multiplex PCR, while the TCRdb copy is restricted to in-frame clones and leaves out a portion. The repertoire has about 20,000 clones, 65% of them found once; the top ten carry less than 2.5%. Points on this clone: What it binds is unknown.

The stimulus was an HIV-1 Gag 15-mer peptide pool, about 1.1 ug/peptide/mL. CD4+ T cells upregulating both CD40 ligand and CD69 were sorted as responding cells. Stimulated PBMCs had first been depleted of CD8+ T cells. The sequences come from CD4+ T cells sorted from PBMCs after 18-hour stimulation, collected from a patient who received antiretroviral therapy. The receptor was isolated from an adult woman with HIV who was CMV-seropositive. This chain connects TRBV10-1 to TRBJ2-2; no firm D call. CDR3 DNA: TGCGCCAGCAGTGAGTCGTCAGTAGGAACCGGGGAGCTGTTTTTT. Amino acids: CASSESSVGTGELFF.